One sample yielded the 26 T cell receptor beta chains listed below, sequenced in a study of technical replicates of blood from a handful of donors (dated by TCRdb to 2015 to 2018). Library preparation used the immunoSEQ multiplex PCR assay. TCRdb provides this immuneACCESS table in a form limited to in-frame rearrangements. Some clones are lacking; in checked studies, under half of them reflect an unresolved V gene, and why the rest are absent is not known. The sample yields 35,000 to 50,000 clones; approximately 96% were counted once. Of the sample, less than 0.45% falls within the top ten clones. Sequencing was performed on T cells isolated from PBMCs. The receptors were gathered from a human donor in good health.

This CDR3 is CAWGGLYEQYF. CDR3 coding DNA: TGTGCCTGGGGAGGACTCTACGAGCAGTACTTC. This chain uses TRBV30 with TRBJ2-7; D is possibly TRBD2 (5 bases). The CDR3 length is 11 residues. The germline V gene has CDR1 GTSNPN and CDR2 SVGIG (reference sequence). Deletions cut 5 bases from V and 3 bases from J, with 8 bases between.

The chain has TRBV5-4 and TRBJ2-1; 15 bases are a match to TRBD2. The CDR3 is 20 amino acids. CDR1 and CDR2 (germline): SGHNT, YYREEE (reference sequence). V shed 4 bases and J 0 bases; nucleotides not matched to a gene: 11. The CDR3 DNA sequence: TGTGCCAGCAGCAACCCCCCGGGACTAGCGGGAGGATTCTCCTACAATGAGCAGTTCTTC. Protein: CASSNPPGLAGGFSYNEQFF.

The CDR3 here is CASSEAEGGGTEAFF. CDR3 coding DNA: TGTGCCAGCAGTGAAGCCGAGGGAGGGGGCACTGAAGCTTTCTTT. V usage is TRBV6-1 and J usage is TRBJ1-1; TRBD1 might be the D (6 bases). This CDR3 region has 15 residues. Deletions cut 0 bases from V and 4 bases from J, with 12 bases between. Germline CDR1 reads MNHNS; CDR2 reads SASEGT.

This rearrangement joins TRBV4-3 to TRBJ2-3, with D possibly matching TRBD2 (5 bases). Trimming removed 6 bases at V and 1 base at J, with 14 bases between. Looked up from germline, CDR1 is LGHNA and CDR2 is YSLEER. CDR3 size: 15 residues. The CDR3 is CASSKERTRTDTQYF. CDR3 DNA sequence: TGCGCCAGCAGTAAAGAGCGGACGCGCACAGATACGCAGTATTTT.

The chain is built from TRBV30 and TRBJ1-1, with 7 bases that match TRBD1. Germline V lookup: CDR1 GTSNPN, CDR2 SVGIG (reference sequence). The V gene end was trimmed by 2 bases and the J gene end by 4 bases; junction bases not matched to a gene: 7. This CDR3 contains 14 residues. The CDR3 DNA reads TGTGCCTGGAGTACACTCCCAGGGGGCACTGAAGCTTTCTTT. It translates to CAWSTLPGGTEAFF.

The chain employs TRBV4-1 and TRBJ2-7; 8 nucleotides align to TRBD1. J gave up 7 bases and V 1 base, and 9 bases lay outside the gene matches. This CDR3 is built from 15 residues. Germline assignment: CDR1 MGHRA and CDR2 YSYEKL. This CDR3 is CASSQAGQGAREQYF. Here the CDR3 DNA reads TGCGCCAGCAGCCAAGCAGGTCAGGGGGCGCGTGAGCAGTACTTC.

The V gene is TRBV29-1, the J gene TRBJ2-1; D call uncertain. This CDR3 spans 11 amino acids. V was clipped by 4 bases and J by 8 bases, with 9 bases between them. The germline CDR1 and CDR2 sequences are SQVTM and ANQGSEA. In DNA, the CDR3 is TGCAGCGTTGGTTTCAGCGATGAGCAGTTCTTC. As protein: CSVGFSDEQFF.

This clone was picked up one time. The chain links TRBV9 to TRBJ2-1; D gene uncertain. Germline CDR1 and CDR2: SGDLS and YYNGEE. The V end was cut by 5 bases, the J end by 5 bases, with 8 bases between. The CDR3 is made up of 12 amino acids. The CDR3 DNA reads as TGTGCCAGCAGGAACAACGACAATGAGCAGTTCTTC. This encodes CASRNNDNEQFF.

The chain is built from TRBV7-3 and TRBJ2-5, with 7 bases matching TRBD2. The CDR3 extends over 15 amino acids. Trimming took 1 base from V and 0 from J; bases not matched to a gene: 2. Germline V CDR1 and CDR2: SGHTA, FQGTGA. The CDR3 protein is CASSLIAGDQETQYF. Written as DNA, the CDR3 is TGTGCCAGCAGCTTAATTGCGGGAGACCAAGAGACCCAGTACTTC.

This clone was detected once. V is TRBV6-6 and J is TRBJ2-1; D unclear. Germline CDR1 reads MNHNY; CDR2 reads SVGAGI (reference sequence). V was cut by 4 bases and J by 3 bases, with 13 bases left in between. This CDR3 comprises 15 residues. As DNA, the CDR3 is TGTGCCAGCAGTTCTGACTTAGGCCTCTACAATGAGCAGTTCTTC. Its translation is CASSSDLGLYNEQFF.

This chain joins TRBV2 and TRBJ1-1; 9 bases are shared with TRBD1. This CDR3 region has 13 residues. Germline loops: CDR1 SNHLY, CDR2 FYNNEI. V dropped 6 bases and J dropped 4; count of bases not matched to a gene: 3. The CDR3 sequence is CASRQGAVTEAFF. CDR3 sequence (DNA): TGTGCCAGCAGACAGGGGGCGGTCACTGAAGCTTTCTTT.

The CDR3 is CSARDRDSVSYEQYF. Written as DNA, the CDR3 is TGCAGCGCCAGGGACCGGGACAGCGTCTCCTACGAGCAGTACTTC. The chain carries TRBV29-1 and TRBJ2-7, with 7 nucleotides matching TRBD1. The CDR3 runs 15 residues. V lost 7 bases, J lost 0 bases, and 12 bases stayed unmatched. CDR1 is SQVTM and CDR2 is ANQGSEA in the germline V gene.

This chain links TRBV2 with TRBJ1-4; unclear D gene. CDR1 and CDR2 (germline): SNHLY, FYNNEI. The germline V and J ends were trimmed by 3 bases and 11 bases, with 13 bases remaining between them. The CDR3 runs 13 residues. DNA for the CDR3: TGTGCCAGCAGTGACGGGGATGGGTGGAAACTGTTTTTT. The encoded protein is CASSDGDGWKLFF.

This chain links TRBV27 with TRBJ2-7; possibly TRBD1 for D (5 bases). Looked up from germline, CDR1 is MNHEY and CDR2 is SMNVEV (reference sequence). The CDR3 covers 13 residues. Trimming stripped 3 bases from V and 4 bases from J, with 10 bases between. CDR3 sequence (DNA): TGTGCCAGCAGTTTGGGGCTGGCGTACGAGCAGTACTTC. Translating it yields CASSLGLAYEQYF.

The chain is built from TRBV4-2 and TRBJ1-5; no definite D call. CDR1 and CDR2 (germline): LGHNA, YNFKEQ. V lost 4 bases and J lost 1, with 8 bases in between. This CDR3 is 14 amino acids long. The CDR3: CASSLLGSNQPQHF. The DNA of the CDR3 is TGTGCCAGCAGCCTCCTAGGCAGCAATCAGCCCCAGCATTTT.

CDR3 in DNA: TGTGCCAGCAGTGCGGCGGGGCTCTACAATGAGCAGTTCTTC. Encoded protein: CASSAAGLYNEQFF. V usage is TRBV6-1 and J usage is TRBJ2-1, with D possibly being TRBD2 (6 bases). Per germline, CDR1 MNHNS and CDR2 SASEGT. The CDR3 totals 14 residues. V lost 4 bases and J 3 bases, leaving 10 bases between the germline ends.

V usage is TRBV7-9 and J usage is TRBJ2-7; maybe TRBD1 (5 bases). The CDR3 is made up of 12 amino acids. CDR1 is SEHNR and CDR2 is FQNEAQ in the germline V gene (reference sequence). Trimming shortened V by 6 bases and J by 3 bases, and 9 bases separated the two germline ends. The CDR3 reads CASRYQGYEQYF. The DNA of the CDR3 is TGTGCCAGCAGGTATCAGGGCTACGAGCAGTACTTC.

The V and J genes are TRBV28 and TRBJ2-7; a possible D gene is TRBD1 (6 bases). V gave up 6 bases and J gave up 1 base, with 16 bases separating them. The CDR3 loop spans 15 amino acids. Germline assignment: CDR1 MDHEN and CDR2 SYDVKM. The CDR3 DNA reads as TGTGCCAGCAGGTACAGGGCTTACCGATCCTACGAGCAGTACTTC. Protein product: CASRYRAYRSYEQYF.

This rearrangement joins TRBV4-1 to TRBJ1-4; 7 bases agree with TRBD1. Germline CDR1 MGHRA, CDR2 YSYEKL. V was clipped by 0 bases and J by 8 bases; unmatched bases: 6. This CDR3 region has 15 residues. The CDR3: CASSQEKGAWEKLFF. The CDR3 DNA sequence: TGCGCCAGCAGCCAAGAAAAGGGGGCGTGGGAAAAACTGTTTTTT.

This clone was counted once. The rearrangement joins TRBV19 to TRBJ2-2; TRBD2 might be the D (5 bases). Trimming left V 7 bases short and J 5 bases short, with 11 bases between. CDR1 and CDR2 from the germline V gene are LNHDA and SQIVND (reference sequence). The CDR3 sequence is 13 residues long. CDR3 residues: CASTTRRTGELFF. The CDR3 DNA sequence: TGTGCCAGTACCACTAGGAGGACCGGGGAGCTGTTTTTT.

This rearrangement joins TRBV4-2 to TRBJ2-1; D perhaps matches TRBD1 (6 bases). V gave up 0 bases and J gave up 12 bases, with 12 bases separating them. The CDR3 is made up of 13 amino acids. Germline-derived CDR1 and CDR2 are LGHNA and YNFKEQ. The CDR3 DNA follows: TGTGCCAGCAGCCAAGATATTCTAGGGGGGCAGTTCTTC. Protein product: CASSQDILGGQFF.

This clone has only one observation. V usage is TRBV19 and J usage is TRBJ2-7, with 10 bases identical to TRBD2. The V segment lost 3 bases and the J segment 2 bases; nucleotides outside the gene matches: 7. Germline CDR1 and CDR2: LNHDA and SQIVND (reference sequence). The CDR3 spans 16 residues. CDR3 DNA sequence: TGTGCCAGTAGTATTCTCTCAGCGGGAGGGCCCTACGAGCAGTACTTC. Translated, it gives CASSILSAGGPYEQYF.

The chain has TRBV19 and TRBJ2-1; D is undetermined. CDR3 size: 16 residues. Germline lookup yields CDR1 LNHDA and CDR2 SQIVND (reference sequence). V was shortened by 1 base and J by 0 bases, with 10 bases between the two germline ends. This CDR3 is CASSIAAESSYNEQFF. The DNA of the CDR3 is TGTGCCAGTAGTATAGCTGCGGAGAGCTCCTACAATGAGCAGTTCTTC.

This chain connects TRBV11-3 to TRBJ2-1, with TRBD2 as a possible D gene (6 bases). The length of the CDR3 is 15 residues. Germline CDR1 SGHNT, CDR2 YENEEA. Trimming removed 5 bases from V and 6 bases from J, with 17 bases in between. The CDR3 spells CASSQMRGSGNEQFF. The CDR3 DNA sequence: TGTGCCAGCAGCCAAATGAGGGGTAGCGGCAATGAGCAGTTCTTC. The whole variable domain, remainder taken from reference TRBV11-3 and TRBJ2-1, is EAGVVQSPRYKIIEKKQPVAFWCNPISGHNTLYWYLQNLGQGPELLIRYENEEAVDDSQLPKDRFSAERLKGVDSTLKIQPAELGDSAVYLCASSQMRGSGNEQFFGPGTRLTVL.

The V gene is TRBV19, the J gene TRBJ2-7; D is perhaps TRBD2 (6 bases). V gave up 5 bases and J gave up 4 bases, with 12 bases separating them. CDR1 and CDR2 from the germline V gene are LNHDA and SQIVND (reference sequence). This CDR3 contains 13 residues. Written as DNA, the CDR3 is TGTGCCAGTAGTTGGGGGGTAGGTTACGAGCAGTACTTC. It is translated as CASSWGVGYEQYF.

The J gene is TRBJ2-3, the V gene TRBV27, with 7 bases aligning to TRBD2. V was pared by 1 base and J by 0 bases, with 1 base of the junction left unmatched. The CDR3 loop spans 15 amino acids. The germline V gene has CDR1 MNHEY and CDR2 SMNVEV (reference sequence). The CDR3 DNA follows: TGTGCCAGCAGTTTATTCGGGAGGAGCACAGATACGCAGTATTTT. As protein: CASSLFGRSTDTQYF.